These 23 T cell receptor beta chains came from one sample sequenced in a study of T-cell reconstitution after alpha-beta-depleted transplantation in children. It was with unique molecular identifiers that the TCRbeta library was prepared. A single record per CDR3 protein comes from TCRdb applying MiXCR to the PCR reads. The sample lists about 610,000 distinct CDR3 sequences, about 11% occurring once. The sample in question was PBMCs from the stem cell graft donor, obtained from the stem cell graft. These TCRs come from a human donor who donated a stem cell graft to a child with acute myeloid leukemia.

This clonotype was observed a handful of times. The CDR3 reads CASSPPGLAGGYAGELFF. In DNA, the CDR3 is TGTGCCAGCAGTCCACCGGGACTAGCGGGAGGGTACGCCGGGGAGCTGTTTTTT. The chain recombines TRBV12-3 or TRBV12-4 with TRBJ2-2; 16 nucleotides match TRBD2. The junction had 9 bases not matched to a gene; V was cut back by 5 bases and J by 6 bases. The CDR3 runs 18 residues.

This clonotype appeared many times. The chain couples TRBV5-1 to TRBJ2-4; no definite D call. This CDR3 is 16 amino acids long. V lost 0 bases, J lost 0 bases, and 10 bases lay in between. Per germline, CDR1 SGHRS and CDR2 YFSETQ. In DNA form, the CDR3 reads TGCGCCAGCAGCTTGGGAAGGGTCGAAGCCAAAAACATTCAGTACTTC. It codes for CASSLGRVEAKNIQYF. Full variable domain (remainder filled in from reference TRBV5-1 and TRBJ2-4): KAGVTQTPRYLIKTRGQQVTLSCSPISGHRSVSWYQQTPGQGLQFLFEYFSETQRNKGNFPGRFSGRQFSNSRSEMNVSTLELGDSALYLCASSLGRVEAKNIQYFGAGTRLSVL.

Only one count was recorded for this clonotype. The V and J genes are TRBV14 and TRBJ2-1; the D is unclear. Germline CDR1 reads SGHDN; CDR2 reads FVKESK. There are 15 residues in the CDR3. V shed 3 bases and J shed 0 bases, with 9 bases lying between them. The CDR3 region is CASSQAVSSYNEQFF. In DNA, the CDR3 is TGTGCCAGCAGCCAGGCGGTTAGCTCCTACAATGAGCAGTTCTTC.

This clonotype appeared many times. The gene calls are TRBV20-1 and TRBJ2-7; perhaps TRBD2 as D (6 bases). CDR1 is DFQATT, CDR2 SNEGSKA, per germline (reference sequence). V lost 6 bases and J 4 bases, leaving 13 bases between the germline ends. The CDR3 extends over 12 amino acids. This CDR3 reads CSAPSEGYEQYF. In DNA, the CDR3 is TGCAGTGCCCCTTCGGAGGGTTACGAGCAGTACTTC.

The V gene is TRBV5-1, the J gene TRBJ2-6; TRBD1 agrees at 7 bases. After removal of 2 bases from V and 0 bases from J, the junction contained 11 bases not matched to a gene. CDR3 length: 19 residues. The germline V gene has CDR1 SGHRS and CDR2 YFSETQ. CDR3 DNA sequence: TGCGCCAGCAGCTTTCCGGACAGGCCGTCATCCTCTGGGGCCAACGTCCTGACTTTC. This sequence encodes CASSFPDRPSSSGANVLTF.

In this sample, this clonotype turned up a few times. The rearrangement uses TRBV7-2 and TRBJ2-1; D is uncertain. The germline V gene has CDR1 SGHTA and CDR2 FQGNSA. V was trimmed by 5 bases and J by 10 bases, leaving 12 bases between them. This CDR3 region has 12 residues. The CDR3 is CASSPLEREQFF. The CDR3 DNA reads TGTGCCAGCAGCCCTCTAGAACGGGAGCAGTTCTTC. Full variable domain (remainder filled in from reference TRBV7-2 and TRBJ2-1): GAGVSQSPSNKVTEKGKDVELRCDPISGHTALYWYRQSLGQGLEFLIYFQGNSAPDKSGLPSDRFSAERTGGSVSTLTIQRTQQEDSAVYLCASSPLEREQFFGPGTRLTVL.

The sample holds a few counts of this clonotype. V gene TRBV20-1 combines with J gene TRBJ2-7; the D is unclear. CDR1 and CDR2 from the germline V gene are DFQATT and SNEGSKA (reference sequence). This CDR3 has 15 residues. Trimming shortened V by 0 bases and J by 6 bases, and 18 bases separated the two germline ends. CDR3 region: CSARDSRLTAGEQYF. For the CDR3, the DNA is TGCAGTGCTAGAGATTCTCGCCTCACCGCTGGCGAGCAGTACTTC.

The rearrangement joins TRBV24-1 to TRBJ2-3; no firm D call. The V gene's germline CDR1 is KGHDR and CDR2 SFDVKD. Trimming pared 8 bases from V and 5 bases from J, leaving 13 bases between. The CDR3 runs 13 residues. In DNA form, the CDR3 reads TGTGCCACCACGGGTGGGCGAGGAGATACGCAGTATTTT. This encodes CATTGGRGDTQYF.

The V and J genes are TRBV5-1 and TRBJ2-7, with TRBD2 identical over 11 bases. Trimming cost V 3 bases and J 7 bases; bases outside gene matches: 9. Germline V gives CDR1 SGHRS, CDR2 YFSETQ. The length of the CDR3 is 15 residues. CDR3 DNA: TGCGCCAGCAGCTACATAGCGGGAGGGGTGTATGAGCAGTACTTC. As protein: CASSYIAGGVYEQYF.

This clonotype was observed a few times. As DNA, the CDR3 is TGTGCCAGTAGTATTCAACTAGCGGTCTCCTACGAGCAGTACTTC. This codes for CASSIQLAVSYEQYF. This chain uses TRBV19 with TRBJ2-7; 8 nucleotides align to TRBD2. Germline loops: CDR1 LNHDA, CDR2 SQIVND (reference sequence). V was pared by 3 bases and J by 0 bases, with 4 bases of the junction left unmatched. The CDR3 is made up of 15 amino acids. Filled out from reference TRBV19 and TRBJ2-7, the complete variable domain reads DGGITQSPKYLFRKEGQNVTLSCEQNLNHDAMYWYRQDPGQGLRLIYYSQIVNDFQKGDIAEGYSVSREKKESFPLTVTSAQKNPTAFYLCASSIQLAVSYEQYFGPGTRLTVT.

The rearrangement links TRBV6-5 to TRBJ1-2; TRBD1 agrees at 10 bases. Germline V gene data show CDR1 as MNHEY and CDR2 as SVGAGI. The ends lost 0 bases at V and 5 bases at J; junction bases unmatched: 3. CDR3 length: 15 amino acids. CDR3 nucleotides: TGTGCCAGCAGTTACTCCGGGACAGGGGTTTATGGCTACACCTTC. Its protein is CASSYSGTGVYGYTF.

This clonotype was detected many times. V and J are TRBV7-2 and TRBJ1-2; D ambiguous. Germline CDR1 is SGHTA and CDR2 is FQGNSA. Trimming pared 2 bases from V and 4 bases from J, leaving 5 bases between. The CDR3 contains 12 residues. The chain's CDR3 is CASSLISYGYTF. CDR3 DNA: TGTGCCAGCAGCTTAATCTCCTATGGCTACACCTTC.

This clonotype was seen a few times. The chain couples TRBV28 to TRBJ2-6; D is undetermined. V dropped 9 bases and J dropped 4 bases, with 19 bases sitting between them. The CDR3 has 16 amino acids. The V gene's germline CDR1 is MDHEN and CDR2 SYDVKM. DNA of the CDR3: TGTGCCAGTTGGGCAGGATCTTTGGACGGGGCCAACGTCCTGACTTTC. This sequence encodes CASWAGSLDGANVLTF.

V usage is TRBV2 and J usage is TRBJ2-1; TRBD1 matches 8 bases. Germline V gene data show CDR1 as SNHLY and CDR2 as FYNNEI. V was clipped by 5 bases and J by 7 bases; unmatched bases: 16. The length of the CDR3 is 17 residues. CDR3 in DNA: TGTGCCAGCAGTCCGTGGGGTGGCCAGGGGGCTACAAATGAGCAGTTCTTC. It codes for CASSPWGGQGATNEQFF.

The sample holds a few counts of this clonotype. CDR3 DNA sequence: TGTGCCAGCAGTCAAACAGATATGAACACTGAAGCTTTCTTT. Amino acid sequence: CASSQTDMNTEAFF. The rearrangement joins TRBV12-3 or TRBV12-4 to TRBJ1-1; D is unclear. With 5 bases removed from V and 0 bases from J, the gap between germline ends came to 10 bases. The CDR3 is 14 amino acids.

This clonotype appeared a few times. The V call is TRBV25-1, the J call TRBJ1-2; maybe TRBD1 (5 bases). CDR3 length equals 16 residues. CDR1 and CDR2 (germline): MGHDK, SYGVNS. The V end lost 2 bases, the J end lost 8 bases, and 21 bases lay between the germline ends. This CDR3 is CASSETGGGAMVGYTF. The CDR3 nucleotides are TGTGCCAGCAGTGAAACGGGGGGAGGGGCAATGGTGGGCTACACCTTC.

This clonotype has a count of ten or more. This rearrangement joins TRBV29-1 to TRBJ1-1; D is unclear. V lost 8 bases and J 7 bases, leaving 14 bases between the germline ends. The CDR3 consists of 11 residues. In germline, CDR1 is SQVTM, CDR2 ANQGSEA. In DNA form, the CDR3 reads TGCAGCTCTCATTCTGCGGGTGAAGCTTTCTTT. It codes for CSSHSAGEAFF. Together with reference TRBV29-1 and TRBJ1-1, the CDR3 gives the full variable domain: SAVISQKPSRDICQRGTSLTIQCQVDSQVTMMFWYRQQPGQSLTLIATANQGSEATYESGFVIDKFPISRPNLTFSTLTVSNMSPEDSSIYLCSSHSAGEAFFGQGTRLTVV.

This rearrangement joins TRBV11-2 to TRBJ2-3, with D unresolved. Deletions cut 2 bases from V and 7 bases from J, with 7 bases between. The length of the CDR3 is 12 residues. Germline V gene lookup returns CDR1 SGHAT and CDR2 FQNNGV. This chain's CDR3 is CASSLISNTQYF. The CDR3 DNA reads TGTGCCAGCAGCTTAATATCCAATACGCAGTATTTT.

This sequence joins TRBV3-1 and TRBJ2-7; the D is unclear. CDR1 is LGHDT and CDR2 is YNNKEL in the germline V gene (reference sequence). Deletions cut 0 bases from V and 12 bases from J, with 3 bases between. The length of the CDR3 is 9 residues. The CDR3, as DNA: TGTGCCAGCAGCCAAGATCCGTACTTC. Translated: CASSQDPYF.

This sequence joins TRBV7-2 and TRBJ2-1, with TRBD2 matching over 8 bases. J lost 5 bases, V lost 3 bases, and 6 bases had no gene match. Germline V lookup: CDR1 SGHTA, CDR2 FQGNSA. The CDR3 loop spans 15 amino acids. The CDR3 nucleotides are TGTGCCAGCAGCTTGAGCGGGAGAGGTGACAATGAGCAGTTCTTC. Its translation is CASSLSGRGDNEQFF.

This clonotype was seen ten or more times. The chain combines TRBV5-6 with TRBJ2-1; D is possibly TRBD2 (6 bases). V was trimmed by 1 base and J by 4 bases, leaving 12 bases between them. Germline V gene lookup returns CDR1 SGHDT and CDR2 YYEEEE. The length of the CDR3 is 15 residues. CDR3 protein: CASSLRGGVYNEQFF. CDR3 nucleotide sequence: TGTGCCAGCAGCTTGAGGGGCGGGGTTTACAATGAGCAGTTCTTC.

This chain connects TRBV5-1 to TRBJ2-3, with D possibly being TRBD1 or TRBD2 (5 bases each). Looked up from germline, CDR1 is SGHRS and CDR2 is YFSETQ. Trimming left V 2 bases short and J 4 bases short, with 14 bases between. The length of the CDR3 is 15 residues. Here the CDR3 DNA reads TGCGCCAGCAGCTTTCGGGACCCCGAGGCAGATACGCAGTATTTT. Translating gives CASSFRDPEADTQYF.

The chain carries TRBV7-6 and TRBJ2-7; D possibly corresponds to TRBD1 (6 bases). CDR1 and CDR2 from the germline V gene are SGHVS and FNYEAQ. This CDR3 comprises 16 residues. The ends were cut back, 5 bases at V and 4 bases at J, with 21 bases in the middle. The CDR3 loop is CASSQFHRDLGYEQYF. CDR3 sequence (DNA): TGTGCCAGCAGCCAATTCCACAGGGATTTGGGATACGAGCAGTACTTC.